This entry lists 29 T cell receptor beta chains sequenced from one sample in a study of CD8 T cells in Susac syndrome. Reverse transcription of roughly 0.45 to 1 ug RNA was performed with random hexamers. TCRdb fed the immunoSEQ multiplex PCR reads into MiXCR, producing one record per CDR3 protein. The sample lists over 95,000 distinct CDR3 sequences; about nine tenths were seen once. The sample taken for sequencing was CD8+ T cells from PBMCs. These receptors all come from a human donor in good health.

The chain carries TRBV28 and TRBJ1-5; D not resolved. The CDR3 covers 15 residues. Germline CDR1 MDHEN, CDR2 SYDVKM. Trimming took off 5 bases at V and 5 bases at J, with 16 bases between the two ends. CDR3 sequence reads: CASSIPGGWDQPQHF. The CDR3 DNA is TGTGCCAGCAGTATACCCGGAGGATGGGATCAGCCCCAGCATTTT. The complete variable domain, with remaining parts taken from reference TRBV28 and TRBJ1-5, reads DVKVTQSSRYLVKRTGEKVFLECVQDMDHENMFWYRQDPGLGLRLIYFSYDVKMKEKGDIPEGYSVSREKKERFSLILESASTNQTSMYLCASSIPGGWDQPQHFGDGTRLSIL.

The V call is TRBV3-1, the J call TRBJ1-6, with D perhaps TRBD1 (6 bases). Germline loops: CDR1 LGHDT, CDR2 YNNKEL (reference sequence). With 4 bases removed from V and 12 bases from J, the gap between germline ends came to 13 bases. CDR3 length: 13 residues. As DNA, the CDR3 is TGTGCCAGCAGCCCCAGACAACAGGGACCCCTCCACTTT. Its protein is CASSPRQQGPLHF.

The chain has TRBV3-1 and TRBJ2-7, with no clear D. Germline loops: CDR1 LGHDT, CDR2 YNNKEL (reference sequence). There are 14 residues in the CDR3. V gave up 4 bases and J gave up 4 bases, with 14 bases separating them. CDR3: CASSRLGVDYEQYF. In DNA, the CDR3 is TGTGCCAGCAGCCGACTCGGAGTGGATTACGAGCAGTACTTC.

The chain recombines TRBV12-3 or TRBV12-4 with TRBJ2-7; 7 bases map to TRBD2. V lost 5 bases and J lost 5; bases outside the gene matches: 9. The CDR3 length is 14 residues. The CDR3, as DNA: TGTGCCAGCAGTGCCGCGGGAGAGGTCCACGAGCAGTACTTC. Its protein is CASSAAGEVHEQYF.

The rearrangement uses TRBV7-9 and TRBJ2-1, with D possibly being TRBD1 (7 bases). The CDR3 is 14 amino acids. Germline V lookup: CDR1 SEHNR, CDR2 FQNEAQ (reference sequence). The V and J ends lost 4 bases and 7 bases respectively, with 14 bases between them. CDR3 amino acids: CASSSTQGRNEQFF. The CDR3 DNA reads as TGTGCCAGCAGCTCGACACAGGGGAGGAATGAGCAGTTCTTC. The variable domain in full, completed from reference TRBV7-9 and TRBJ2-1, reads DTGVSQNPRHKITKRGQNVTFRCDPISEHNRLYWYRQTLGQGPEFLTYFQNEAQLEKSRLLSDRFSAERPKGSFSTLEIQRTEQGDSAMYLCASSSTQGRNEQFFGPGTRLTVL.

The V and J genes are TRBV3-1 and TRBJ2-2, with 10 bases matching TRBD2. Trimming removed 5 bases from V and 5 bases from J; junction bases left unmatched: 5. The germline gives CDR1 LGHDT, CDR2 YNNKEL (reference sequence). The CDR3 extends over 15 amino acids. This chain's CDR3 is CASSFPGLATGELFF. For the CDR3, the DNA is TGTGCCAGCAGCTTCCCGGGACTAGCGACCGGGGAGCTGTTTTTT.

This chain joins TRBV19 and TRBJ1-1, with 7 bases aligning to TRBD1. Germline V gene sequence: CDR1 LNHDA, CDR2 SQIVND (reference sequence). CDR3 length equals 15 residues. V was pared by 9 bases and J by 5 bases, with 15 bases of the junction left unmatched. CDR3 sequence (DNA): TGTGCCAGCAGAACGGAAGGGGGCTCGAGTACTGAAGCTTTCTTT. The encoded protein is CASRTEGGSSTEAFF.

The J gene is TRBJ1-5, the V gene TRBV9; D is undetermined. CDR1 SGDLS and CDR2 YYNGEE come from the germline V gene. Trimming cost V 5 bases and J 4 bases, with 13 bases left between them. The CDR3 is 14 residues long. The CDR3 sequence is CASREPSLNQPQHF. In DNA form, the CDR3 reads TGTGCCAGCAGAGAGCCAAGTCTAAATCAGCCCCAGCATTTT.

This chain uses TRBV18 with TRBJ2-7, with D perhaps matching TRBD2 (5 bases). This CDR3 has 18 amino acids. Germline V gene lookup returns CDR1 KGHSH and CDR2 LQKENI. Trimming shortened V by 5 bases and J by 0 bases, and 23 bases separated the two germline ends. The chain's CDR3 is CASSTPSTGRTYSYEQYF. The CDR3 DNA reads TGTGCCAGCTCAACGCCATCCACGGGCAGGACTTACTCCTACGAGCAGTACTTC.

V usage is TRBV19 and J usage is TRBJ1-2; 7 positions agree with TRBD1. J was trimmed by 7 bases and V by 3 bases; bases with no gene match: 11. The CDR3 contains 15 residues. Germline CDR1 and CDR2: LNHDA and SQIVND (reference sequence). The CDR3: CASSILPGGSVGYTF. The CDR3 coding sequence is TGTGCCAGTAGTATCTTGCCAGGGGGATCGGTTGGCTACACCTTC. The full variable domain, rest sourced from reference TRBV19 and TRBJ1-2, is DGGITQSPKYLFRKEGQNVTLSCEQNLNHDAMYWYRQDPGQGLRLIYYSQIVNDFQKGDIAEGYSVSREKKESFPLTVTSAQKNPTAFYLCASSILPGGSVGYTFGSGTRLTVV.

J is TRBJ1-1 and V is TRBV7-2; D possibly corresponds to TRBD1 (6 bases). Between the trimmed V and J ends, which lost 4 bases and 1 base, there was a span of 7 bases. The V gene's germline CDR1 is SGHTA and CDR2 FQGNSA. The CDR3 is 13 residues long. In DNA form, the CDR3 reads TGTGCCAGCAGCTGGACAGAGAACACTGAAGCTTTCTTT. Translated: CASSWTENTEAFF.

V and J are TRBV6-2 or TRBV6-3 and TRBJ1-4, with TRBD1 matching 8 bases. The germline CDR1 and CDR2 sequences are MNHEY and SVGEGT. With V trimmed by 7 bases and J by 8 bases, 9 bases remained unmatched. CDR3 size: 14 residues. CDR3 DNA: TGTGCCAGCACGACAGGGGTGACCGTCGAAAAACTGTTTTTT. This codes for CASTTGVTVEKLFF.

This clonotype was seen once. In nucleotides, the CDR3 is TGCAGCGTTGTTTCCGGGACGGGAGCTTACGAGCAGTACTTC. Residues: CSVVSGTGAYEQYF. J is TRBJ2-7 and V is TRBV29-1; D may be TRBD2 (6 bases). Germline-derived CDR1 and CDR2 are SQVTM and ANQGSEA. The CDR3 length is 14 residues. The V gene lost 4 bases and the J gene lost 4 bases, with 17 bases spanning the gap.

The rearrangement joins TRBV12-3 or TRBV12-4 to TRBJ2-2; D is uncertain. Trimming took 3 bases from V and 2 from J, leaving 13 bases between them. This CDR3 is built from 16 residues. Here the CDR3 DNA reads TGTGCCAGCAGTTTCATCGGTCAGCTAAACACCGGGGAGCTGTTTTTT. This codes for CASSFIGQLNTGELFF.

CDR3 sequence reads: CASSLLAGGPGANVLTF. The DNA of the CDR3 is TGTGCCAGCAGCTTACTAGCGGGGGGGCCTGGGGCCAACGTCCTGACTTTC. V usage is TRBV7-2 and J usage is TRBJ2-6; 12 nucleotides line up with TRBD2. V gave up 2 bases and J gave up 2 bases; unmatched junction bases: 1. The CDR3 has 17 amino acids. Per germline, CDR1 SGHTA and CDR2 FQGNSA. Looking up the rest from reference TRBV7-2 and TRBJ2-6 gives the full variable domain: GAGVSQSPSNKVTEKGKDVELRCDPISGHTALYWYRQSLGQGLEFLIYFQGNSAPDKSGLPSDRFSAERTGGSVSTLTIQRTQQEDSAVYLCASSLLAGGPGANVLTFGAGSRLTVL.

The chain carries TRBV3-1 and TRBJ1-6; D gene unclear. CDR1 is LGHDT and CDR2 is YNNKEL in the germline V gene (reference sequence). Trimming removed 1 base at V and 7 bases at J, with 8 bases between. CDR3 length: 14 residues. The CDR3 reads CASSQVQTNSPLHF. In nucleotides, the CDR3 is TGTGCCAGCAGCCAAGTTCAAACCAATTCACCCCTCCACTTT.

V is TRBV28 and J is TRBJ1-2; D is unclear. This CDR3 has 12 residues. V was pared by 7 bases and J by 5 bases, with 11 bases between. Germline CDR1 and CDR2: MDHEN and SYDVKM. The CDR3 region has the DNA TGTGCCAGCACTCGGAGCTGGTATGGCTACACCTTC. It specifies CASTRSWYGYTF.

The chain uses TRBV6-1 and TRBJ2-1; the D is unclear. The CDR3 totals 14 residues. Germline assignment: CDR1 MNHNS and CDR2 SASEGT. V gave up 8 bases and J gave up 7 bases, with 18 bases separating them. CDR3 region: CASAVVSLGNEQFF. CDR3 DNA: TGTGCCAGCGCGGTGGTATCATTGGGGAATGAGCAGTTCTTC.

The chain combines TRBV9 with TRBJ2-5; D gene unclear. The germline V gene has CDR1 SGDLS and CDR2 YYNGEE. CDR3 length: 12 residues. V gave up 2 bases and J gave up 2 bases, with 4 bases separating them. This CDR3 reads CASSVEQETQYF. In DNA form, the CDR3 reads TGTGCCAGCAGCGTGGAACAAGAGACCCAGTACTTC.

CDR3 in amino acids: CSVEIGFGAFF. The CDR3 DNA is TGCAGCGTTGAAATTGGTTTTGGAGCTTTCTTT. The rearrangement joins TRBV29-1 to TRBJ1-1, with D unclear. Per the germline V gene, CDR1 is SQVTM and CDR2 is ANQGSEA. Trimming shortened V by 2 bases and J by 10 bases, and 11 bases separated the two germline ends. This CDR3 comprises 11 residues.

This chain connects TRBV4-3 to TRBJ2-2; TRBD1 aligns across 7 bases. V gave up 0 bases and J gave up 3 bases; unmatched junction bases: 4. This CDR3 region has 16 residues. Germline CDR1 LGHNA, CDR2 YSLEER. CDR3 loop: CASSQDTGVYTGELFF. DNA for the CDR3: TGCGCCAGCAGCCAAGATACAGGGGTCTACACCGGGGAGCTGTTTTTT.

The chain uses TRBV4-3 and TRBJ2-2; TRBD1 or TRBD2 may be the D gene (5 bases each). Trimming cost V 0 bases and J 1 base, with 15 bases left between them. Germline loops: CDR1 LGHNA, CDR2 YSLEER. The CDR3 is 18 amino acids. In DNA form, the CDR3 reads TGCGCCAGCAGCCAAGATACTCAGAGGGGAAGGAACACCGGGGAGCTGTTTTTT. This sequence encodes CASSQDTQRGRNTGELFF.

The V call is TRBV4-3, the J call TRBJ2-1; 7 bases are shared with TRBD2. The germline V gene encodes CDR1 LGHNA and CDR2 YSLEER. This CDR3 comprises 19 residues. Trimming removed 0 bases from V and 2 bases from J; junction bases left unmatched: 13. The CDR3 protein is CASSQDPPQAGVTYNEQFF. CDR3 bases: TGCGCCAGCAGCCAAGATCCCCCCCAGGCGGGAGTGACCTACAATGAGCAGTTCTTC.

This clonotype was recorded a few times. V is TRBV13 and J is TRBJ2-7; D might be TRBD1 (5 bases). The CDR3 totals 11 residues. Germline V CDR1 and CDR2: PRHDT, FYEKMQ (reference sequence). Trimming removed 4 bases from V and 6 bases from J, with 7 bases in between. CDR3 DNA sequence: TGTGCCAGCAGCTCAGGGCTCGAGCAGTACTTC. It codes for CASSSGLEQYF.

V usage is TRBV2 and J usage is TRBJ2-1; D is perhaps TRBD1 (5 bases). V dropped 7 bases and J dropped 4 bases, with 17 bases sitting between them. CDR1 is SNHLY and CDR2 is FYNNEI in the germline V gene. The CDR3 sequence is 15 residues long. CDR3 sequence reads: CASTGAPRGYNEQFF. The CDR3 region has the DNA TGTGCCAGCACTGGAGCCCCAAGGGGTTACAATGAGCAGTTCTTC.

This clonotype was found once. The rearrangement uses TRBV5-4 and TRBJ2-2; a weak D match, TRBD1 (5 bases). Germline V gene sequence: CDR1 SGHNT, CDR2 YYREEE (reference sequence). The length of the CDR3 is 15 residues. Trimming cost V 4 bases and J 1 base, with 11 bases left between them. The CDR3 bases are TGTGCCAGCAGCCAAGAGACAGTGAACACCGGGGAGCTGTTTTTT. Translating gives CASSQETVNTGELFF.

The chain employs TRBV20-1 and TRBJ2-3; D is perhaps TRBD2 (6 bases). The CDR3 spans 15 residues. CDR1 and CDR2 from the germline V gene are DFQATT and SNEGSKA (reference sequence). V lost 3 bases and J lost 4, with 17 bases in between. CDR3: CSARDTHVAADTQYF. The CDR3 DNA reads TGCAGTGCTAGGGATACTCACGTAGCGGCAGATACGCAGTATTTT.

The rearrangement links TRBV20-1 to TRBJ1-6; D perhaps matches TRBD1 (5 bases). V gave up 0 bases and J gave up 10 bases, with 28 bases separating them. This CDR3 has 19 residues. Per the germline V gene, CDR1 is DFQATT and CDR2 is SNEGSKA (reference sequence). Here the CDR3 DNA reads TGCAGTGCTAGAGATCTCAGGGAAGGGGCCGGCCTCAGTGGCTCACCCCTCCACTTT. Amino acid sequence: CSARDLREGAGLSGSPLHF.

This clonotype showed up just once. The chain has TRBV7-3 and TRBJ2-1; D may match TRBD1 or TRBD2 (5 bases each). This CDR3 has 16 residues. Germline loops: CDR1 SGHTA, CDR2 FQGTGA. V was cut by 4 bases and J by 9 bases, with 22 bases left in between. This CDR3 is CASSSALGTLRSEQFF. CDR3 nucleotides: TGTGCCAGCAGCTCCGCTCTCGGGACCTTACGCTCTGAGCAGTTCTTC.